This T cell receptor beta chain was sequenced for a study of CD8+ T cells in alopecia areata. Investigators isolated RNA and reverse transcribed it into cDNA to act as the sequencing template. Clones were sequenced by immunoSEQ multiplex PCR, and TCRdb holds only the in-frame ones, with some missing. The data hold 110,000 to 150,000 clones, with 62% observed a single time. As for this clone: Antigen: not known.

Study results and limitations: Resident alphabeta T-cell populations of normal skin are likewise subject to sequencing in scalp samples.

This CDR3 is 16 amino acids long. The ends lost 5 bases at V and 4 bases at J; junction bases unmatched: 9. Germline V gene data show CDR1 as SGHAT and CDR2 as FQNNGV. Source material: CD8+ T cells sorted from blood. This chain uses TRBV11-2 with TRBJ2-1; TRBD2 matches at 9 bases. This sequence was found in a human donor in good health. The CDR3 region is CASSPYSGSDYNEQFF. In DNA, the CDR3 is TGTGCCAGCAGCCCTTATAGCGGGAGTGATTACAATGAGCAGTTCTTC. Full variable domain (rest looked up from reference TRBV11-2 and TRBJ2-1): EAGVAQSPRYKIIEKRQSVAFWCNPISGHATLYWYQQILGQGPKLLIQFQNNGVVDDSQLPKDRFSAERLKGVDSTLKIQPAKLEDSAVYLCASSPYSGSDYNEQFFGPGTRLTVL.